This T cell receptor beta chain was documented in a study of T cells in Graves' hyperthyroidism and ophthalmopathy. This CDR3 contains 15 residues. From germline, CDR1 is LNHDA and CDR2 SQIVND (reference sequence). The ends lost 5 bases at V and 3 bases at J; junction bases unmatched: 5. This clonotype was seen only once. Lactation, pregnancy, other autoimmune disease or uncontrolled infection excluded patients. Amplified TCR beta CDR3 regions derived from RNA transcripts. Using the HTBI primer set, a first-round RT-PCR was run on the TCR CDR3. Via MiXCR, TCRdb re-called the multiplex PCR reads, giving one row per CDR3 protein. The sample has over 700,000 distinct CDR3 sequences; roughly a sixth are singletons.

Sequenced input: blood. This sequence originates from a woman between 50 and 59 years old with Graves' hyperthyroidism that later progressed to Graves' ophthalmopathy. The J gene is TRBJ1-1, the V gene TRBV19; 11 nucleotides match TRBD1. The CDR3 DNA is TGTGCCAGTAGTGTCCCGGGACAGGGGGACACTGAAGCTTTCTTT. Its protein is CASSVPGQGDTEAFF.